A single sample is the source of the 30 T cell receptor beta chains below, sequenced in a study of blood T cell repertoires in COVID-19. TCRdb's copy holds only in-frame clones and misses some; the assay was immunoSEQ multiplex PCR. The sample contains about 180,000 clones, around 85% of which appear only once. The source material was peripheral blood. These receptors originate from a woman aged 80 or older with acute or convalescent COVID-19.

This sequence joins TRBV5-1 and TRBJ1-1; D remains unclear. V dropped 0 bases and J dropped 2 bases, with 14 bases sitting between them. This CDR3 is 16 amino acids long. CDR1 SGHRS and CDR2 YFSETQ come from the germline V gene. For the CDR3, the DNA is TGCGCCAGCAGCTTGGGGTCTGTAAATAGTAACACTGAAGCTTTCTTT. Amino acid sequence: CASSLGSVNSNTEAFF.

This rearrangement joins TRBV5-3 to TRBJ1-6, with no clear D. TRBV5-3 is sorted into the ORF group, with uncertain function. The CDR3 is made up of 16 amino acids. The V and J ends lost 5 bases and 5 bases respectively, with 17 bases between them. This CDR3 is CARSYNGRQNNSPLHF. The CDR3 nucleotides are TGTGCCAGAAGTTATAATGGGAGGCAAAATAATTCACCCCTCCACTTT.

The gene calls are TRBV5-1 and TRBJ2-7, with 9 positions matching TRBD1. This CDR3 has 12 residues. Losses at the gene ends were 4 bases for V and 6 bases for J; bases not matched to a gene: 2. The germline CDR1 and CDR2 sequences are SGHRS and YFSETQ. CDR3 sequence reads: CASSTGQGEQYF. CDR3 nucleotides: TGCGCCAGCAGCACGGGACAGGGCGAGCAGTACTTC.

The V call is TRBV19, the J call TRBJ1-1; 7 bases agree with TRBD1. The V segment lost 6 bases and the J segment 0 bases; nucleotides outside the gene matches: 4. The CDR3 is made up of 14 amino acids. CDR1 and CDR2 from the germline V gene are LNHDA and SQIVND (reference sequence). CDR3 in DNA: TGTGCCAGTAGGCCGGGACAGATGAACACTGAAGCTTTCTTT. It codes for CASRPGQMNTEAFF.

By share of the sample, this clone is medium-sized (0.01 to 0.1%). V gene TRBV5-1 combines with J gene TRBJ2-7; TRBD2 is a possible D gene (6 bases). Germline CDR1 SGHRS, CDR2 YFSETQ. CDR3 length: 14 residues. V was cut by 4 bases and J by 3 bases, with 14 bases left in between. The CDR3 bases are TGCGCCAGCAGCCCCGGGGACTTCAACTACGAGCAGTACTTC. Amino acid sequence: CASSPGDFNYEQYF.

The V gene is TRBV11-1, the J gene TRBJ2-1; 9 nucleotides agree with TRBD1. The CDR3 is made up of 15 amino acids. Germline V CDR1 and CDR2: SGHAT, FQDESV (reference sequence). V shed 5 bases and J 6 bases; nucleotides not matched to a gene: 8. The CDR3 spells CASSPRQGVFNEQFF. The DNA for the CDR3 is TGTGCCAGCAGCCCCCGACAGGGGGTTTTCAATGAGCAGTTCTTC.

The rearrangement links TRBV7-3 to TRBJ2-6, with TRBD1 matching over 7 bases. V was clipped by 5 bases and J by 1 base; unmatched bases: 8. Germline CDR1 SGHTA, CDR2 FQGTGA. This CDR3 has 17 residues. In DNA form, the CDR3 reads TGTGCCAGCAGCCCCCGGACAGGCCGTTCTGGGGCCAACGTCCTGACTTTC. Protein: CASSPRTGRSGANVLTF.

V and J are TRBV21-1 and TRBJ2-7; the table's D gene call, TRBD2, was not cross checked with the DNA. TRBV21-1 is tagged as a pseudogene. The CDR3 covers 14 residues. The CDR3 coding sequence is TGTGCCAGCAGCAAAAGCCCCTCCCCCTACGAGCAGTACTTC. Its translation is CASSKSPSPYEQYF.

The V call is TRBV29-1, the J call TRBJ2-1; perhaps TRBD2 as D (6 bases). Trimming removed 0 bases from V and 1 base from J, with 10 bases in between. Germline V CDR1 and CDR2: SQVTM, ANQGSEA. The CDR3 extends over 15 amino acids. Written as DNA, the CDR3 is TGCAGCGTTGAAGAACTAGCAGAGTCCTACAATGAGCAGTTCTTC. Protein product: CSVEELAESYNEQFF.

V gene TRBV7-8 combines with J gene TRBJ2-3, with 8 nucleotides matching TRBD1. Germline CDR1 is SGHVS and CDR2 is FQNEAQ. This CDR3 contains 16 residues. Trimming cost V 4 bases and J 5 bases; bases outside gene matches: 11. The CDR3 is CASSWRGTGRGDTQYF. The CDR3, as DNA: TGTGCCAGCAGCTGGCGTGGGACAGGCCGAGGAGATACGCAGTATTTT.

The chain combines TRBV1 with TRBJ1-5; the D segment call TRBD1 is taken from the table without a DNA check. TRBV1 is labeled a pseudogene. The CDR3 sequence is 18 residues long. In DNA form, the CDR3 reads TGCACCAGCAGCCAAGAGATTTTCCAGGGCACCTTCAATCAGCCCCAGCATTTT. Protein product: CTSSQEIFQGTFNQPQHF.

The CDR3 loop is CASSAGTAGTQYF. Written as DNA, the CDR3 is TGTGCCAGCAGCGCTGGGACGGCGGGAACCCAGTACTTC. V and J are TRBV9 and TRBJ2-5; weak D call: TRBD2 (6 bases). V was pared by 3 bases and J by 8 bases, with 14 bases between. The germline CDR1 and CDR2 sequences are SGDLS and YYNGEE. This CDR3 comprises 13 residues.

V and J are TRBV5-6 and TRBJ2-7; 11 nucleotides line up with TRBD2. V lost 4 bases to trimming and J lost 2 bases; unmatched junction nucleotides: 2. CDR1 SGHDT and CDR2 YYEEEE come from the germline V gene. The CDR3 is made up of 14 amino acids. CDR3 nucleotides: TGTGCCAGCAGCCGACTAGCGGGACCCTACGAGCAGTACTTC. Its protein product is CASSRLAGPYEQYF.

This clone was counted once. The chain combines TRBV10-1 with TRBJ2-3, with D maybe TRBD1 (5 bases). Trimming removed 5 bases at V and 1 base at J, with 13 bases between. CDR1 and CDR2 from the germline V gene are WNHNN and SYGVQD (reference sequence). The length of the CDR3 is 15 residues. The CDR3 here is CASSRGIGGTDTQYF. For the CDR3, the DNA is TGCGCCAGCAGTAGGGGTATTGGGGGCACAGATACGCAGTATTTT.

The chain uses TRBV29-1 and TRBJ2-3; D gene ambiguous. This CDR3 contains 13 residues. Trimming pared 2 bases from V and 1 base from J, leaving 7 bases between. In germline, CDR1 is SQVTM, CDR2 ANQGSEA. In nucleotides, the CDR3 is TGCAGCGTTGAAAGCGTAGGCACAGATACGCAGTATTTT. Translated, it gives CSVESVGTDTQYF.

The rearrangement uses TRBV25-1 and TRBJ2-7; a possible D gene is TRBD2 (6 bases). This CDR3 is built from 13 residues. Germline V gene data show CDR1 as MGHDK and CDR2 as SYGVNS. V dropped 2 bases and J dropped 10 bases, with 15 bases sitting between them. The DNA of the CDR3 is TGTGCCAGCAGTGAAAGAGGTAGCGGCCCCCAGTACTTC. This encodes CASSERGSGPQYF.

This clone was counted a single time. V and J are TRBV12-5 and TRBJ1-5; D gene ambiguous. Germline V gives CDR1 LGHNT, CDR2 FRNRAP. The CDR3 is made up of 15 amino acids. Between the trimmed V and J ends, which lost 9 bases and 6 bases, there was a span of 21 bases. CDR3 sequence reads: CASGPGSNNGQPQHF. CDR3 bases: TGTGCTAGCGGCCCCGGGTCCAATAACGGTCAGCCCCAGCATTTT.

This clone showed up just a few times. CDR3 DNA: TGTGCCAGCAGAAAAGCGGCAGGGGTCTATGGCTACACCTTC. The encoded protein is CASRKAAGVYGYTF. The gene calls are TRBV6-5 and TRBJ1-2; D is perhaps TRBD1 (6 bases). The CDR3 is made up of 14 amino acids. CDR1 is MNHEY, CDR2 SVGAGI, per germline. Trimming pared 6 bases from V and 4 bases from J, leaving 15 bases between.

This chain links TRBV27 with TRBJ2-3; perhaps TRBD1 as D (6 bases). The length of the CDR3 is 13 residues. Germline V gives CDR1 MNHEY, CDR2 SMNVEV (reference sequence). The germline V and J ends were trimmed by 5 bases and 4 bases, with 10 bases remaining between them. CDR3 in amino acids: CASSTQGSDTQYF. The CDR3 DNA follows: TGTGCCAGCAGTACCCAGGGGTCAGATACGCAGTATTTT.

This clone appeared once. The CDR3 DNA sequence: TGTGCCTGGAGCTTGACAGGGGTGCATAATTCACCCCTCCACTTT. Translated: CAWSLTGVHNSPLHF. The chain is built from TRBV30 and TRBJ1-6; TRBD1 matches 8 bases. The V gene's germline CDR1 is GTSNPN and CDR2 SVGIG (reference sequence). The CDR3 runs to 15 residues. V shed 3 bases and J 5 bases; nucleotides not matched to a gene: 6.

The chain recombines TRBV7-8 with TRBJ2-1, with 8 bases matching TRBD2. The CDR3 is 17 residues long. After removal of 4 bases from V and 8 bases from J, the junction contained 16 bases not matched to a gene. Germline values: CDR1 SGHVS, CDR2 FQNEAQ. The CDR3 DNA sequence: TGTGCCAGCAGCTATGCAGCGAGCGGGAGACCGTACCATGAGCAGTTCTTC. It yields the protein CASSYAASGRPYHEQFF.

The rearrangement uses TRBV5-1 and TRBJ2-1; a weak D match, TRBD2 (5 bases). The CDR3 length is 15 residues. Deletions cut 0 bases from V and 2 bases from J, with 9 bases between. Germline lookup yields CDR1 SGHRS and CDR2 YFSETQ. The CDR3 loop reads CASSLGGRPYNEQFF. In DNA form, the CDR3 reads TGCGCCAGCAGCTTGGGAGGGAGACCCTACAATGAGCAGTTCTTC.

The chain recombines TRBV7-9 with TRBJ2-2; 7 nucleotides line up with TRBD2. There are 17 residues in the CDR3. Trimming took 6 bases from V and 2 from J; bases not matched to a gene: 12. The germline CDR1 and CDR2 sequences are SEHNR and FQNEAQ (reference sequence). CDR3 nucleotides: TGTGCCAGCAGTCCTGGGGATACGGGGGGAAACACCGGGGAGCTGTTTTTT. It encodes CASSPGDTGGNTGELFF.

This clone showed up just once. This chain links TRBV6-1 with TRBJ1-5; D may be TRBD1 (6 bases). Trimming removed 2 bases from V and 2 bases from J, with 13 bases in between. The V gene's germline CDR1 is MNHNS and CDR2 SASEGT. CDR3 size: 16 residues. The CDR3 nucleotides read TGTGCCAGCAGTGAAACAGGGCTTTTGGGCAATCAGCCCCAGCATTTT. The encoded protein is CASSETGLLGNQPQHF.

The gene calls are TRBV19 and TRBJ1-1; 8 bases line up with TRBD1. J lost 6 bases, V lost 3 bases, and 6 bases had no gene match. The germline CDR1 and CDR2 sequences are LNHDA and SQIVND (reference sequence). The CDR3 sequence is 14 residues long. The CDR3 DNA reads as TGTGCCAGTAGTATGACAGGGGTAGGGTCTGAAGCTTTCTTT. This codes for CASSMTGVGSEAFF.

V and J are TRBV6-2 or TRBV6-3 and TRBJ2-1, with D tentatively TRBD2 (5 bases). The CDR3 has 15 amino acids. The germline V gene encodes CDR1 MNHEY and CDR2 SVGEGT. Trimming pared 4 bases from V and 8 bases from J, leaving 18 bases between. CDR3 loop: CASSSFPEGRDEQFF. DNA for the CDR3: TGTGCCAGCAGTTCCTTTCCTGAGGGAAGAGATGAGCAGTTCTTC.

The chain employs TRBV19 and TRBJ2-2; D not certain. Between the trimmed V and J ends, which lost 5 bases and 0 bases, there was a span of 13 bases. Germline CDR1 is LNHDA and CDR2 is SQIVND (reference sequence). This CDR3 has 16 residues. In DNA form, the CDR3 reads TGTGCCAGTAGTGCCCACCCTACAGCGAACACCGGGGAGCTGTTTTTT. It yields the protein CASSAHPTANTGELFF. The variable domain in full, with the rest retrieved from reference TRBV19 and TRBJ2-2, is DGGITQSPKYLFRKEGQNVTLSCEQNLNHDAMYWYRQDPGQGLRLIYYSQIVNDFQKGDIAEGYSVSREKKESFPLTVTSAQKNPTAFYLCASSAHPTANTGELFFGEGSRLTVL.

This clone is a singleton in its sample. This chain joins TRBV19 and TRBJ1-5; D call uncertain. Trimming removed 4 bases at V and 9 bases at J, with 13 bases between. The CDR3 has 13 residues. Germline loops: CDR1 LNHDA, CDR2 SQIVND (reference sequence). CDR3 residues: CASSNSPGAPQHF. In DNA form, the CDR3 reads TGTGCCAGTAGTAATTCACCCGGAGCGCCCCAGCATTTT. The complete variable domain, with remaining parts taken from reference TRBV19 and TRBJ1-5, reads DGGITQSPKYLFRKEGQNVTLSCEQNLNHDAMYWYRQDPGQGLRLIYYSQIVNDFQKGDIAEGYSVSREKKESFPLTVTSAQKNPTAFYLCASSNSPGAPQHFGDGTRLSIL.

The chain uses TRBV7-7 and TRBJ1-4; D is ambiguous. V was clipped by 5 bases and J by 5 bases, with 9 bases between them. Germline CDR1 reads SSHAT; CDR2 reads FNYEAQ (reference sequence). This CDR3 has 13 amino acids. The chain's CDR3 is CASSRTENEKLFF. In DNA form, the CDR3 reads TGTGCCAGCAGCCGAACAGAGAATGAAAAACTGTTTTTT.

The genes are TRBV30 and TRBJ1-3; tentatively, D is TRBD1 (6 bases). Germline loops: CDR1 GTSNPN, CDR2 SVGIG (reference sequence). CDR3 length: 14 residues. V was clipped by 3 bases and J by 5 bases, with 14 bases between them. As DNA, the CDR3 is TGTGCCTGGAGGGTCGGGGGGCAGCGAAACACCATATATTTT. Translation gives CAWRVGGQRNTIYF.